These 8 T cell receptor beta chains were sequenced from one sample in a study of blood T cell repertoires in COVID-19. Libraries were prepared by immunoSEQ multiplex PCR; TCRdb keeps only in-frame clonotypes and omits some of them. This table has 25,000 to 35,000 clones, more than 75% appearing once. The sequenced sample was peripheral blood. These receptors all come from a woman in her 70s with acute or convalescent COVID-19.

CDR3 DNA: TGTGCCAGCAGCGTAGCTACAGGCCTTAACTATGGCTACACCTTC. Protein product: CASSVATGLNYGYTF. V and J are TRBV9 and TRBJ1-2; D possibly corresponds to TRBD1 (5 bases). V was trimmed by 0 bases and J by 1 base, leaving 10 bases between them. Germline CDR1 is SGDLS and CDR2 is YYNGEE. The CDR3 sequence is 15 residues long.

Written as DNA, the CDR3 is TGTGCCAGCAGCCCCCAGGGTTTCGGTCAGACCCAGTACTTC. Protein product: CASSPQGFGQTQYF. The J gene is TRBJ2-5, the V gene TRBV3-1 (or the pseudogene TRBV3-2); D perhaps matches TRBD1 (5 bases). V lost 4 bases and J 6 bases, leaving 15 bases between the germline ends. CDR1 and CDR2 (germline): LGHDT, YNNKEL (reference sequence). This CDR3 is 14 amino acids long.

The chain combines TRBV9 with TRBJ2-5, with 8 bases aligning to TRBD2. Germline trimming cut 4 bases from V and 4 bases from J; bases unmatched to any gene: 6. CDR1 SGDLS and CDR2 YYNGEE come from the germline V gene. The CDR3 length is 14 residues. DNA of the CDR3: TGTGCCAGCAGCCTTACTAGCGGCCCAGAGACCCAGTACTTC. Translating it yields CASSLTSGPETQYF.

Only a few counts were recorded for this clone. The chain uses TRBV15 and TRBJ2-3; the match to TRBD2 covers 9 bases. V shed 8 bases, J shed 4 bases, and the junction held 7 bases outside the gene matches. This CDR3 spans 14 amino acids. The germline CDR1 and CDR2 sequences are LNHNV and YYDKDF (reference sequence). DNA of the CDR3: TGTGCCACCGGGGGCGGGGGGGCGGCAGATACGCAGTATTTT. Translated: CATGGGGAADTQYF.

This clone was seen more than once but under ten times. CDR3 amino acids: CASSSLLNSPLHF. The CDR3 nucleotides read TGTGCCAGCAGCTCACTACTTAATTCACCCCTCCACTTT. The V call is TRBV7-2, the J call TRBJ1-6; D is unclear. Trimming pared 4 bases from V and 6 bases from J, leaving 7 bases between. Germline loops: CDR1 SGHTA, CDR2 FQGNSA. This CDR3 region has 13 residues.

The chain is built from TRBV5-4 and TRBJ2-5, with 13 bases fitting TRBD2. Germline CDR1 is SGHNT and CDR2 is YYREEE (reference sequence). This CDR3 has 16 residues. V trimming: 4 bases; J trimming: 5 bases; junction bases outside the gene matches: 8. CDR3 coding DNA: TGTGCCAGCAGCCCCCAAGGACTAGCGGGGGTGGAGACCCAGTACTTC. Its translation is CASSPQGLAGVETQYF.

This chain links TRBV19 with TRBJ1-4; weak D call: TRBD1 (5 bases). The V gene's germline CDR1 is LNHDA and CDR2 SQIVND (reference sequence). This CDR3 contains 13 residues. V was pared by 4 bases and J by 7 bases, with 10 bases between. This chain's CDR3 is CASSRRGTEKLFF. The CDR3 region has the DNA TGTGCCAGTAGTAGGAGGGGAACTGAAAAACTGTTTTTT.

The rearrangement uses TRBV7-9 and TRBJ1-1, with 7 bases identical to TRBD1. The CDR3 has 14 amino acids. After removal of 7 bases from V and 6 bases from J, the junction contained 11 bases not matched to a gene. CDR1 is SEHNR, CDR2 FQNEAQ, per germline (reference sequence). Here the CDR3 reads CASTHGNTGAEAFF. Here the CDR3 DNA reads TGTGCCAGCACCCACGGGAATACAGGGGCTGAAGCTTTCTTT.